This T cell receptor (beta chain) came from a study of regulatory T cells in long-lasting Graves disease. Overall study context: Newly diagnosed Graves' patients had under 3 months of antithyroid drugs.

Time point reported: newly diagnosed GD, antithyroid drugs for less than 3 months. The authors made the TCR library using RNA they extracted from PBMCs. TCR beta libraries were built with iRepertoire HTBI primers and Arm-PCR of CDR3 regions. TCRdb independently ran MiXCR on the multiplex PCR reads; one entry per CDR3 protein. The sample lists about 560,000 distinct CDR3 sequences, about 16% occurring once. From germline, CDR1 is MNHNS and CDR2 SASEGT. With 3 bases removed from V and 3 bases from J, the gap between germline ends came to 12 bases. The CDR3 contains 14 residues. The same sample was also used in a study of T cells in Graves' hyperthyroidism and ophthalmopathy. From that study: TCR CDR3 regions were first amplified by RT-PCR with HTBI primers.

This specimen consisted of peripheral blood mononuclear cells (PBMCs), obtained at new diagnosis, from a patient treated with antithyroid drugs. The clonotype was recovered from a man younger than 35 with Graves disease. The chain carries TRBV6-1 and TRBJ2-7, with D perhaps given as TRBD1 or TRBD2 (5 bases each). This CDR3 reads CASSDWGRRYEQYF. Written as DNA, the CDR3 is TGTGCCAGCAGTGACTGGGGACGGCGCTACGAGCAGTACTTC.